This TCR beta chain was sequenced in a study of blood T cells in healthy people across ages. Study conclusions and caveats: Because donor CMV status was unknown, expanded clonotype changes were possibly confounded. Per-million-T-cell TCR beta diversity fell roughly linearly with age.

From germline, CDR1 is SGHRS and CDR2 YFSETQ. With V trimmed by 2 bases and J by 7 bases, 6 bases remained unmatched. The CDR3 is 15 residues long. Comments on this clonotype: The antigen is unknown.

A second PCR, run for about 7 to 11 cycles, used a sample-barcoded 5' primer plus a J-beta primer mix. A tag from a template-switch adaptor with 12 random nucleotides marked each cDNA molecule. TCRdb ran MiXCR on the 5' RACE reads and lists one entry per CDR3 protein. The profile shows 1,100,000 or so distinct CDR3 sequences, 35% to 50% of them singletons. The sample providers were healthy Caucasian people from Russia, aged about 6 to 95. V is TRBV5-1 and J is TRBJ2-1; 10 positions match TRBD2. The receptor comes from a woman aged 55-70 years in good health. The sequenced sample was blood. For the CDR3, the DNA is TGCGCCAGCAGCTTTTACGGACTAGCGGATAATGAGCAGTTCTTC. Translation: CASSFYGLADNEQFF.